This T cell receptor beta chain was retrieved from a study of CD8 T cells in Susac syndrome. Study findings and constraints: As the study acknowledged, the number of individuals in its TCR sequencing and HLA analysis was relatively small.

Sequencing targeted TCR beta in blood CD8+ and CD4+ T cells. Negative isolation yielded the CD8+ and CD4+ T cells, while FACS enriched the TEMRA cells. Germline V gene sequence: CDR1 LGHDT, CDR2 YNNKEL (reference sequence). V shed 1 base and J 3 bases; nucleotides not matched to a gene: 5. The CDR3 consists of 17 residues. After extraction with the RNeasy kit, roughly 0.5 to 1 ug of the RNA was reverse transcribed using random hexamers. The method of amplification for TCR beta CDR3 was immunoSEQ multiplex PCR, covering 54 Vbeta and 13 Jbeta. TCRdb reanalysed the immunoSEQ multiplex PCR reads using MiXCR and keeps one entry per CDR3 protein. The data contain some 180,000 distinct CDR3 sequences, roughly 92% of them singletons. Regarding this clonotype: No antigen is known for it.

The sequence was collected from a human donor in good health. The specimen sequenced was CD4+ T cells from PBMCs. This chain links TRBV3-1 with TRBJ2-2; 10 nucleotides align to TRBD1. In DNA, the CDR3 is TGTGCCAGCAGCCAAGTTGGGACAGGGGCCTACACCGGGGAGCTGTTTTTT. This sequence encodes CASSQVGTGAYTGELFF. The full variable domain, completed using reference TRBV3-1 and TRBJ2-2, is DTAVSQTPKYLVTQMGNDKSIKCEQNLGHDTMYWYKQDSKKFLKIMFSYNNKELIINETVPNRFSPKSPDKAHLNLHINSLELGDSAVYFCASSQVGTGAYTGELFFGEGSRLTVL.